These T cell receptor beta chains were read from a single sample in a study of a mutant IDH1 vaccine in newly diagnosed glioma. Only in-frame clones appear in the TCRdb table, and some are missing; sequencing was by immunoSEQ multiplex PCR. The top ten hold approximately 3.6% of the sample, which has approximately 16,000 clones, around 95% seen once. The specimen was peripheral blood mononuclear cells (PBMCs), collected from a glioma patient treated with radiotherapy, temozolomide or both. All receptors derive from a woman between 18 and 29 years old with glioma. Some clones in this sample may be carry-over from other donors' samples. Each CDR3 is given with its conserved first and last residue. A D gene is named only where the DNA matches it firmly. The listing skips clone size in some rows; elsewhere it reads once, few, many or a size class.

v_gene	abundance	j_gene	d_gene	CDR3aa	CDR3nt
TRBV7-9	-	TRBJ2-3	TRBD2	CASSYSGRAATQYF	TGTGCCAGCAGCTATAGCGGGAGGGCGGCTACGCAGTATTTT
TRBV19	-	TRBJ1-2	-	CASKVDGNYGYTF	TGTGCCAGTAAGGTCGACGGGAACTATGGCTACACCTTC
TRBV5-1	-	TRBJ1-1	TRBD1	CASSLQPGGSDTEAFF	TGCGCCAGCAGCTTACAACCAGGGGGGTCGGACACTGAAGCTTTCTTT
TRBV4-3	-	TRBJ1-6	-	CASSQSGPPLHF	TGCGCCAGCAGCCAATCTGGACCACCCCTCCACTTT
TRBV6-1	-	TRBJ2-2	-	CASGKELDLFTGELFF	TGTGCCAGCGGTAAAGAACTCGACCTATTTACCGGGGAGCTGTTTTTT
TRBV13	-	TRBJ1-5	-	CASSKGVGIGNQPQHF	TGTGCCAGCAGCAAAGGGGTAGGGATCGGCAATCAGCCCCAGCATTTT
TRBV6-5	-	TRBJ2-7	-	CASGTPKISYEQYF	TGTGCCAGCGGGACTCCGAAGATCTCCTACGAGCAGTACTTC
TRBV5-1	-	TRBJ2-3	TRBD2	CASSLASGVADTQYF	TGCGCCAGCAGCCTGGCTAGCGGGGTGGCAGATACGCAGTATTTT
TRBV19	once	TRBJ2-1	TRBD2	CASSTERGQDEQFF	TGTGCCAGTAGCACCGAGCGGGGTCAGGATGAGCAGTTCTTC
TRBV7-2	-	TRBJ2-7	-	CASSQHPSYEQYF	TGTGCCAGCAGCCAGCATCCGTCCTACGAGCAGTACTTC
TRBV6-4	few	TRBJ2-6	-	CASSNRSSGANVLTF	TGTGCCAGCAGCAACAGGAGCTCTGGGGCCAACGTCCTGACTTTC
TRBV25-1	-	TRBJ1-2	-	CASSEIGAGGYTF	TGTGCCAGCAGCGAAATCGGGGCCGGTGGCTACACCTTC
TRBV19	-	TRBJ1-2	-	CASSMRGAWNGYTF	TGTGCCAGTAGTATGCGCGGGGCTTGGAATGGCTACACCTTC
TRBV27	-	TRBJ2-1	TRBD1	CASSDSGTGRYNEQFF	TGTGCCAGCAGTGATTCCGGGACAGGGCGCTACAATGAGCAGTTCTTC
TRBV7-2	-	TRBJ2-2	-	CASSLGQNGELFF	TGTGCCAGCAGCTTAGGACAAAACGGGGAGCTGTTTTTT
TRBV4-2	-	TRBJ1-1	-	CASSLSVAGGTEAFF	TGTGCCAGCAGCCTATCTGTAGCTGGGGGAACTGAAGCTTTCTTT
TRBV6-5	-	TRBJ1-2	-	CASSYDPRGGYTF	TGTGCCAGCAGTTACGACCCTAGGGGTGGCTACACCTTC
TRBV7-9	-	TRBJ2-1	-	CASSSDGNEQFF	TGTGCCAGCAGCTCGGACGGCAATGAGCAGTTCTTC
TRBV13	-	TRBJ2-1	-	CASSRGGGLYNEQFF	TGTGCCAGCAGCAGAGGAGGGGGGTTGTACAATGAGCAGTTCTTC
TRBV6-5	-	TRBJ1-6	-	CASGGATVRSPLHF	TGTGCCAGCGGGGGGGCGACGGTTAGATCACCCCTCCACTTT
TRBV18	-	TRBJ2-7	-	CASSPGDGPYEQYF	TGTGCCAGCTCACCAGGTGACGGACCCTACGAGCAGTACTTC
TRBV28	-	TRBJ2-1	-	CASSLYGEQFF	TGTGCCAGCAGTTTATATGGAGAGCAGTTCTTC
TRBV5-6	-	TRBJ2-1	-	CASSFSREQFF	TGTGCCAGCAGCTTCTCTAGGGAGCAGTTCTTC
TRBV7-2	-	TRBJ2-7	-	CASSLADEQYF	TGTGCCAGCAGCTTAGCAGACGAGCAGTACTTC
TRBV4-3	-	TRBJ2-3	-	CASSQDLIVSGLTDTQYF	TGCGCCAGCAGCCAAGATTTGATCGTTAGCGGACTCACAGATACGCAGTATTTT
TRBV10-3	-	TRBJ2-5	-	CAISDHDETQYF	TGTGCCATCAGTGACCATGACGAGACCCAGTACTTC
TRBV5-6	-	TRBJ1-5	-	CASSLGGFGNQPQHF	TGTGCCAGCAGCTTGGGGGGTTTCGGCAATCAGCCCCAGCATTTT
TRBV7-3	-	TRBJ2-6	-	CASSIESRLQSRANVLTF	TGTGCCAGCAGCATAGAGTCACGCTTACAAAGTCGGGCCAACGTCCTGACTTTC
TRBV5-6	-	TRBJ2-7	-	CASSLTHSYEQYF	TGTGCCAGCAGCTTGACTCACTCCTACGAGCAGTACTTC
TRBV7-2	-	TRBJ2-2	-	CASSLYTGELFF	TGTGCCAGCAGCCTGTACACCGGGGAGCTGTTTTTT
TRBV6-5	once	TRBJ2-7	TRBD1	CASRGQGEGEQYF	TGTGCCAGCAGGGGACAGGGTGAGGGCGAGCAGTACTTC
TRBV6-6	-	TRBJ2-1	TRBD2	CASTPAGTRPYNEQFF	TGTGCCAGCACTCCTGCCGGGACTAGGCCCTACAATGAGCAGTTCTTC
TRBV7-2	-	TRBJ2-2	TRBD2	CASSLALAGGPITGELFF	TGTGCCAGCAGCTTAGCGCTAGCGGGGGGGCCTATCACCGGGGAGCTGTTTTTT
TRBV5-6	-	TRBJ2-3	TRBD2	CASSFYLAGGSTDTQYF	TGTGCCAGCAGCTTTTACCTAGCGGGGGGTAGCACAGATACGCAGTATTTT
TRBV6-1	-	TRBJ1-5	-	CASSAGTAQPQHF	TGTGCCAGCAGTGCCGGCACAGCTCAGCCCCAGCATTTT
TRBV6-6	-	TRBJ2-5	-	CASSSPGTRPETQYF	TGTGCCAGCAGCTCCCCCGGGACAAGACCAGAGACCCAGTACTTC
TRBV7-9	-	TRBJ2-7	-	CASSLEPLYEQYF	TGTGCCAGCAGCCTGGAACCCCTCTACGAGCAGTACTTC
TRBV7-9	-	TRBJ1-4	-	CASSLDRGLFF	TGTGCCAGCAGCTTAGACCGAGGGCTGTTTTTT
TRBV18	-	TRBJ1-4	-	CASSSRRDSDEKLFF	TGTGCCAGCTCATCGCGGAGGGACTCGGATGAAAAACTGTTTTTT
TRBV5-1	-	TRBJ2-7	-	CASSLTSSREQYF	TGCGCCAGCAGCTTGACTAGCTCTCGGGAGCAGTACTTC
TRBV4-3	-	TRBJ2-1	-	CASSRREGYNEQFF	TGCGCCAGCAGCCGAAGAGAGGGCTACAATGAGCAGTTCTTC
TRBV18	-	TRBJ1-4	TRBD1	CASSQGGDDEKLFF	TGTGCCAGCTCACAAGGGGGCGATGATGAAAAACTGTTTTTT
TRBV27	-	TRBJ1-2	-	CASSFLGGYYGYTF	TGTGCCAGCAGTTTCCTTGGCGGGTACTATGGCTACACCTTC
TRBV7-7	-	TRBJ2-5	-	CASSPTGSGTQYF	TGTGCTAGCAGCCCCACGGGGTCTGGCACCCAGTACTTC
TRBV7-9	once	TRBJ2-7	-	CASSLLATSSYEQYF	TGTGCCAGCAGTTTACTAGCAACCAGCTCCTACGAGCAGTACTTC
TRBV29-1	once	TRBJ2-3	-	CSVGRSGFNQDTQYF	TGCAGCGTGGGGAGAAGCGGGTTCAACCAAGATACGCAGTATTTT
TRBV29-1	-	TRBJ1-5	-	CSVGSGEGQPQHF	TGCAGCGTTGGTTCAGGGGAAGGACAGCCCCAGCATTTT
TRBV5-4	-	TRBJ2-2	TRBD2	CASSRLAANTGELFF	TGTGCCAGCAGCAGGCTAGCGGCGAACACCGGGGAGCTGTTTTTT
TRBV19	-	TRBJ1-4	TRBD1	CASSHQTGMGEKLFF	TGTGCCAGTAGCCATCAGACAGGGATGGGTGAAAAACTGTTTTTT
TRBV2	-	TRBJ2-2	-	CASSESGELFF	TGTGCCAGCAGTGAATCCGGGGAGCTGTTTTTT
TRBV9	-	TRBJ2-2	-	CASSVEGRSTGELFF	TGTGCCAGCAGCGTAGAAGGTAGGAGCACCGGGGAGCTGTTTTTT
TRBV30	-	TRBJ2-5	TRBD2	CAWALVAGLGETQYF	TGTGCCTGGGCCCTAGTAGCGGGGTTGGGAGAGACCCAGTACTTC
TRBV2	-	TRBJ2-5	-	CASSRGTLQETQYF	TGTGCCAGCAGCCGGGGTACACTTCAAGAGACCCAGTACTTC
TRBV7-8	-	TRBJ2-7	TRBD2	CASSLGVAGSYEQYF	TGTGCCAGCAGCTTAGGAGTAGCGGGGTCCTACGAGCAGTACTTC